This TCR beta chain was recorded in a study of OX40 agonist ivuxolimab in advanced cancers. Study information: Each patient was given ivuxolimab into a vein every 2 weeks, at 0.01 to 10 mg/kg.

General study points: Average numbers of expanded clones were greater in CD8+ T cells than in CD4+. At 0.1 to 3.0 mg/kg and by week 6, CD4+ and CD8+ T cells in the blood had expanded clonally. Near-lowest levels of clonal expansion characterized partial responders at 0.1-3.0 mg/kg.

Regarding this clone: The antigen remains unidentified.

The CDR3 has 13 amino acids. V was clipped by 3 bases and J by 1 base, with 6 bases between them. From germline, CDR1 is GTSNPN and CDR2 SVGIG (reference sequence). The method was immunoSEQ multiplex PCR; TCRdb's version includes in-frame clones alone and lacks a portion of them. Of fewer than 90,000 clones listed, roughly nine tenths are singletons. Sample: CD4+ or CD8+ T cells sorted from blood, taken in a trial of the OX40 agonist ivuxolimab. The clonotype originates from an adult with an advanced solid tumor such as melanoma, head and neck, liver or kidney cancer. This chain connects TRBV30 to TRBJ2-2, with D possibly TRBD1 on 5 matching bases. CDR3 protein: CAWRQVNTGELFF. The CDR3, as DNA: TGTGCCTGGAGACAGGTGAACACCGGGGAGCTGTTTTTT.